The T cell receptor beta chain described here comes from a study of shared clonotypes between healthy human individuals. Study-wide results and limits: The study sampled only blood, and tissue repertoires likely differ.

About this clone: Its antigen is currently unknown.

All donors qualified as healthy HIV-negative adults and had experienced no recent acute infections or vaccinations. There were only Caucasian adults among the donors, and all lived in Nashville, Tennessee. PBMC DNA, left unsorted, was sequenced on ten immunoSEQ deep assay plates. TCRdb keeps only in-frame clones here, not all; method: immunoSEQ multiplex PCR. The sample has about 490,000 clones, around 78% seen once. From germline, CDR1 is SEHNR and CDR2 FQNEAQ (reference sequence). Trimming at V came to 3 bases and at J to 1 base, leaving 1 base not matched to a gene. The CDR3 covers 14 residues. The source material was PBMCs. The receptor was derived from a middle-aged woman in good health. Some clones in this sample may be carry-over from other donors' samples. This chain joins TRBV7-9 and TRBJ2-5; 8 bases fit TRBD2. The CDR3 region has the DNA TGTGCCAGCAGCTTTAGCGGGACCCAAGAGACCCAGTACTTC. It translates to CASSFSGTQETQYF.